A single sample is the source of the 12 T cell receptor beta chains below, sequenced in a study of blood T cell repertoires in COVID-19. Sequencing used immunoSEQ multiplex PCR; TCRdb keeps in-frame clones, though not all of them. The data hold tens of thousands of clones, with over 70% observed a single time. Sequenced: peripheral blood. Every receptor here comes from an elderly woman with acute or convalescent COVID-19.

The chain couples TRBV3-1 (or the pseudogene TRBV3-2) to TRBJ1-4, with D maybe TRBD1 (6 bases). Trimming cost V 1 base and J 2 bases, with 11 bases left between them. This CDR3 spans 16 amino acids. CDR1 is LGHDT and CDR2 is YNNKEL in the germline V gene (reference sequence). The CDR3 sequence is CASSQAGGRTNEKLFF. The CDR3 region has the DNA TGTGCCAGCAGCCAAGCGGGGGGGCGGACTAATGAAAAACTGTTTTTT.

J is TRBJ1-1 and V is TRBV7-8; the match to TRBD1 covers 7 bases. Per the germline V gene, CDR1 is SGHVS and CDR2 is FQNEAQ. The CDR3 contains 15 residues. After removal of 1 base from V and 2 bases from J, the junction contained 4 bases not matched to a gene. This CDR3 is CASSLVGTDNTEAFF. In DNA, the CDR3 is TGTGCCAGCAGCTTAGTAGGGACAGATAACACTGAAGCTTTCTTT. The whole variable domain, filled in from reference TRBV7-8 and TRBJ1-1, reads GAGVSQSPRYKVAKRGQDVALRCDPISGHVSLFWYQQALGQGPEFLTYFQNEAQLDKSGLPSDRFFAERPEGSVSTLKIQRTQQEDSAVYLCASSLVGTDNTEAFFGQGTRLTVV.

The chain links TRBV5-1 to TRBJ1-1; the D gene is possibly TRBD1 (5 bases). Trimming shortened V by 4 bases and J by 8 bases, and 12 bases separated the two germline ends. The CDR3 totals 12 residues. Germline CDR1 and CDR2: SGHRS and YFSETQ. CDR3 region: CASSLGNREAFF. The CDR3, as DNA: TGCGCCAGCAGCCTTGGGAACAGGGAAGCTTTCTTT. Full variable domain (remainder filled in from reference TRBV5-1 and TRBJ1-1): KAGVTQTPRYLIKTRGQQVTLSCSPISGHRSVSWYQQTPGQGLQFLFEYFSETQRNKGNFPGRFSGRQFSNSRSEMNVSTLELGDSALYLCASSLGNREAFFGQGTRLTVV.

This clone appeared a single time. V and J are TRBV6-5 and TRBJ1-2, with D possibly being TRBD1 (6 bases). The V end was cut by 4 bases, the J end by 6 bases, with 18 bases between. The CDR3 extends over 15 amino acids. Germline CDR1 is MNHEY and CDR2 is SVGAGI. CDR3 in DNA: TGTGCCAGCAGTTTACTCTTGGACAGCAAGGATGGCTACACCTTC. Protein: CASSLLLDSKDGYTF.

The chain has TRBV4-3 and TRBJ1-2; no firm D call. The V gene's germline CDR1 is LGHNA and CDR2 YSLEER. The CDR3 loop spans 16 amino acids. V lost 1 base and J lost 0, with 12 bases in between. The CDR3 nucleotides are TGCGCCAGCAGCCAAGGTTTGGGTGGAGCTAACTATGGCTACACCTTC. As protein: CASSQGLGGANYGYTF.

This chain links TRBV7-7 with TRBJ2-5; 9 nucleotides align to TRBD1. The CDR3 loop spans 14 amino acids. The J segment lost 5 bases and the V segment lost 5 bases, leaving 6 bases of the junction unmatched. Germline lookup yields CDR1 SSHAT and CDR2 FNYEAQ (reference sequence). CDR3 residues: CASSRTGGGETQYF. In nucleotides, the CDR3 is TGTGCCAGCAGCCGAACAGGGGGCGGGGAGACCCAGTACTTC.

The sample holds a few counts of this clone. This chain connects TRBV9 to TRBJ2-1; 14 nucleotides agree with TRBD2. V was pared by 2 bases and J by 7 bases, with 5 bases of the junction left unmatched. The CDR3 runs to 16 residues. Per the germline V gene, CDR1 is SGDLS and CDR2 is YYNGEE. CDR3: CASSVLGTSGSNEQFF. DNA of the CDR3: TGTGCCAGCAGCGTCCTCGGGACTAGCGGGAGTAATGAGCAGTTCTTC.

This clone was found a few times. This rearrangement joins TRBV6-6 to TRBJ2-7, with unresolved D. CDR1 MNHNY and CDR2 SVGAGI come from the germline V gene (reference sequence). Trimming cost V 5 bases and J 5 bases, with 16 bases left between them. The CDR3 is 14 amino acids. The CDR3: CASSKQPPLDEQYF. The CDR3 nucleotides read TGTGCCAGCAGTAAACAGCCACCGCTTGACGAGCAGTACTTC.

CDR3 nucleotides: TGTGCCAGCAGCTTAGGGGTGGCGGGAGGGAGAACTGAGCAGTTCTTC. The encoded protein is CASSLGVAGGRTEQFF. J is TRBJ2-1 and V is TRBV7-9; 9 nucleotides align to TRBD2. J was trimmed by 9 bases and V by 1 base; bases with no gene match: 10. CDR1 and CDR2 (germline): SEHNR, FQNEAQ (reference sequence). The CDR3 has 16 amino acids.

The genes are TRBV29-1 and TRBJ2-7; 10 bases are shared with TRBD1. The CDR3 spans 12 residues. J lost 4 bases, V lost 6 bases, and 3 bases had no gene match. CDR1 SQVTM and CDR2 ANQGSEA come from the germline V gene. CDR3 protein: CSVAGQGYEQYF. The CDR3 DNA reads TGCAGCGTGGCGGGACAGGGGTACGAGCAGTACTTC.

This clone came up a few times. The rearrangement uses TRBV28 and TRBJ2-7; 9 bases are shared with TRBD1. The V and J ends lost 7 bases and 3 bases, in that order; junction bases with no gene match: 7. This CDR3 has 14 residues. CDR1 and CDR2 from the germline V gene are MDHEN and SYDVKM. The CDR3 coding sequence is TGTGCCAGCAAGCGGGACAGGGTTATCTACGAGCAGTACTTC. This gives the protein CASKRDRVIYEQYF.

The chain uses TRBV5-4 and TRBJ2-1; D is unresolved. The CDR3 is 12 residues long. Trimming pared 0 bases from V and 6 bases from J, leaving 4 bases between. The germline V gene encodes CDR1 SGHNT and CDR2 YYREEE (reference sequence). The CDR3: CASSLDSNEQFF. The DNA for the CDR3 is TGTGCCAGCAGCTTGGACAGCAATGAGCAGTTCTTC.